A selection of T cell receptor beta chains follows, all from one sample in a study of shared clonotypes between healthy human individuals. Only in-frame clones appear in the TCRdb table, and some are missing; sequencing was by immunoSEQ multiplex PCR. The sample lists millions of clones; around 95% were seen once. Sequenced sample: naive CD4+ T cells sorted from blood. Receptor source: a man between 18 and 35 years old in good health. CDR3s include the opening cysteine and the closing phenylalanine or tryptophan. The order of the fields is clone size, V gene, D gene, J gene, CDR3 DNA, CDR3 protein. The D gene is left open where the match is weak. The size entry is marked missing in some rows and otherwise reads once, few, many or a size class.

clone size: -; V gene: TRBV27; D gene: TRBD1; J gene: TRBJ1-5; CDR3 DNA: TGTGCCAGCACCCCTCGACAGGGACTTCAGCCCCAGCATTTT; CDR3 protein: CASTPRQGLQPQHF
clone size: -; V gene: TRBV4-3; D gene: -; J gene: TRBJ2-7; CDR3 DNA: TGCGCCAGCAGCCAAGTGTTCGGTTACCTCTACGAGCAGTACTTC; CDR3 protein: CASSQVFGYLYEQYF
clone size: once; V gene: TRBV4-1; D gene: TRBD2; J gene: TRBJ2-5; CDR3 DNA: TGCGCCAGCAGCCAAGACCCTAGCGGGGGGGTACAAGAGACCCAGTACTTC; CDR3 protein: CASSQDPSGGVQETQYF
clone size: -; V gene: TRBV18; D gene: TRBD2; J gene: TRBJ2-2; CDR3 DNA: TGTGCCAGCTCACCACCAGCGGGGGGAGAGGAGCTGTTTTTT; CDR3 protein: CASSPPAGGEELFF
clone size: -; V gene: TRBV5-4; D gene: TRBD2; J gene: TRBJ2-1; CDR3 DNA: TGTGCCAGCAGCTTGGCCGGCCTAGCGGCCAATGAGCAGTTCTTC; CDR3 protein: CASSLAGLAANEQFF
clone size: once; V gene: TRBV9; D gene: -; J gene: TRBJ1-5; CDR3 DNA: TGTGCCAGCAGCGTAGCTGGTCATTTCAATCAGCCCCAGCATTTT; CDR3 protein: CASSVAGHFNQPQHF
clone size: -; V gene: TRBV29-1; D gene: TRBD2; J gene: TRBJ2-3; CDR3 DNA: TGCAGCGGGCGGTCGGGAGGAACAACTAGCACAGATACGCAGTATTTT; CDR3 protein: CSGRSGGTTSTDTQYF
clone size: -; V gene: TRBV19; D gene: -; J gene: TRBJ2-2; CDR3 DNA: TGTGCCAGTAAAAAGGGGGTGAGCGCCGGGGAGCTGTTTTTT; CDR3 protein: CASKKGVSAGELFF
clone size: -; V gene: TRBV6-1; D gene: -; J gene: TRBJ2-7; CDR3 DNA: TGTGCCAGCAGGCGCCCCGTAGGGTACGAGCAGTACTTC; CDR3 protein: CASRRPVGYEQYF
clone size: -; V gene: TRBV19; D gene: -; J gene: TRBJ1-5; CDR3 DNA: TGTGCCAGTAGTATTTGGGATAGCAATCAGCCCCAGCATTTT; CDR3 protein: CASSIWDSNQPQHF
clone size: once; V gene: TRBV6-1; D gene: -; J gene: TRBJ1-4; CDR3 DNA: TGTGCCAGCAGCCCGAACATAGGGATAAATGAAAAACTGTTTTTT; CDR3 protein: CASSPNIGINEKLFF
clone size: -; V gene: TRBV4-1; D gene: -; J gene: TRBJ1-5; CDR3 DNA: TGCGCCAGCAGTCGAGGCACCTTGGGGGTGGAGCCCCAGCATTTT; CDR3 protein: CASSRGTLGVEPQHF
clone size: -; V gene: TRBV29-1; D gene: -; J gene: TRBJ2-5; CDR3 DNA: TGCAGCGTTTTGAGGGCCGAAGAGACCCAGTACTTC; CDR3 protein: CSVLRAEETQYF
clone size: -; V gene: TRBV4-1; D gene: TRBD1; J gene: TRBJ2-3; CDR3 DNA: TGCGCCAGCAGCCTCGGACAGGGGTGGACAGATACGCAGTATTTT; CDR3 protein: CASSLGQGWTDTQYF
clone size: -; V gene: TRBV4-1; D gene: TRBD2; J gene: TRBJ2-5; CDR3 DNA: TGCGCCAGCAGCTTGGGACTAGCGGGGGGAACCCAAGAGACCCAGTACTTC; CDR3 protein: CASSLGLAGGTQETQYF
clone size: -; V gene: TRBV11-2; D gene: TRBD1; J gene: TRBJ1-1; CDR3 DNA: TGTGCCAGCAGCTTGGACAGGGGTACCTGGGCTTTCTTT; CDR3 protein: CASSLDRGTWAFF
clone size: once; V gene: TRBV25-1; D gene: TRBD1; J gene: TRBJ2-3; CDR3 DNA: TGTGCCAGCAGCCAGGCACCGGGACAGGGGGCGGCAGATACGCAGTATTTT; CDR3 protein: CASSQAPGQGAADTQYF
clone size: -; V gene: TRBV29-1; D gene: -; J gene: TRBJ2-5; CDR3 DNA: TGCAGCGTTGGGCCAGGGATGTCACAAGAGACCCAGTACTTC; CDR3 protein: CSVGPGMSQETQYF
clone size: -; V gene: TRBV6-5; D gene: -; J gene: TRBJ1-2; CDR3 DNA: TGTGCCAGCACGAACGGACGTCGAGGCTACACCTTC; CDR3 protein: CASTNGRRGYTF
clone size: -; V gene: TRBV10-3; D gene: -; J gene: TRBJ2-7; CDR3 DNA: TGTGCCATCAGTGAGAGCTCCTACGAGCAGTACTTC; CDR3 protein: CAISESSYEQYF
clone size: -; V gene: TRBV18; D gene: -; J gene: TRBJ2-3; CDR3 DNA: TGTGCCAGCTCCCAATCAGGGGTAGATACGCAGTATTTT; CDR3 protein: CASSQSGVDTQYF
clone size: once; V gene: TRBV6-5; D gene: -; J gene: TRBJ2-7; CDR3 DNA: TGTGCCAGCAGCTCTACAGGGAACGAGTACGAGCAGTACTTC; CDR3 protein: CASSSTGNEYEQYF
clone size: once; V gene: TRBV11-2; D gene: TRBD2; J gene: TRBJ2-7; CDR3 DNA: TGTGCCAGCAGCTTACTGGGACTAGCGGAGCCCTACGAGCAGTACTTC; CDR3 protein: CASSLLGLAEPYEQYF
clone size: -; V gene: TRBV18; D gene: -; J gene: TRBJ2-7; CDR3 DNA: TGTGCCAGCTCACCTTTAGGTGGGGCCGGAACCTACGAGCAGTACTTC; CDR3 protein: CASSPLGGAGTYEQYF
clone size: -; V gene: TRBV7-8; D gene: -; J gene: TRBJ1-1; CDR3 DNA: TGTGCCAGCAGCTCTCCAGCGAACACTGAAGCTTTCTTT; CDR3 protein: CASSSPANTEAFF
clone size: -; V gene: TRBV27; D gene: -; J gene: TRBJ2-1; CDR3 DNA: TGTGCCAGCAGTTCCTACTTATCAGGGGTCAATGAGCAGTTCTTC; CDR3 protein: CASSSYLSGVNEQFF
clone size: -; V gene: TRBV30; D gene: TRBD2; J gene: TRBJ2-1; CDR3 DNA: TGTGCCTGCAGCGGAGGACTAGCGGGAGGCAATGAGCAGTTCTTC; CDR3 protein: CACSGGLAGGNEQFF
clone size: -; V gene: TRBV2; D gene: -; J gene: TRBJ2-5; CDR3 DNA: TGTGCCAGCAGACGCGAGACCCAGTACTTC; CDR3 protein: CASRRETQYF
clone size: -; V gene: TRBV6-5; D gene: -; J gene: TRBJ1-5; CDR3 DNA: TGTGCCAGCAGTTACTCGCAAGAAGATCAGCCCCAGCATTTT; CDR3 protein: CASSYSQEDQPQHF
clone size: -; V gene: TRBV6-6; D gene: -; J gene: TRBJ2-1; CDR3 DNA: TGTGCCAGCAGTTACTTGGATGGGGGATTAAATGAGCAGTTCTTC; CDR3 protein: CASSYLDGGLNEQFF
clone size: -; V gene: TRBV5-1; D gene: -; J gene: TRBJ2-1; CDR3 DNA: TGCGCCAGCAGCTTAGTAGTAAACTCCTACAATGAGCAGTTCTTC; CDR3 protein: CASSLVVNSYNEQFF
clone size: -; V gene: TRBV2; D gene: TRBD1; J gene: TRBJ1-6; CDR3 DNA: TGTGCCAGCAGTGAAGGACAGGGCAATTCACCCCTCCACTTT; CDR3 protein: CASSEGQGNSPLHF
clone size: -; V gene: TRBV6-6; D gene: -; J gene: TRBJ1-1; CDR3 DNA: TGTGCCAGCAGGGAGGCAGGGAACACTGAAGCTTTCTTT; CDR3 protein: CASREAGNTEAFF
clone size: -; V gene: TRBV7-9; D gene: -; J gene: TRBJ1-4; CDR3 DNA: TGTGCCAGCAGCGTTAGGATGGTGGGGGCTGGTAATGAAAAACTGTTTTTT; CDR3 protein: CASSVRMVGAGNEKLFF
clone size: -; V gene: TRBV5-4; D gene: -; J gene: TRBJ2-5; CDR3 DNA: TGTGCCAGCAGCATCGCCCCGGGCGAGAAGACCCAGTACTTC; CDR3 protein: CASSIAPGEKTQYF
clone size: -; V gene: TRBV25-1; D gene: -; J gene: TRBJ2-1; CDR3 DNA: TGTGCCAGCAACCCCGGGACGTCGACAAATGAGCAGTTCTTC; CDR3 protein: CASNPGTSTNEQFF
clone size: -; V gene: TRBV9; D gene: -; J gene: TRBJ2-5; CDR3 DNA: TGTGCCAGCAGCGTAAGTCAAGGACAGCTCCAAGAGACCCAGTACTTC; CDR3 protein: CASSVSQGQLQETQYF
clone size: -; V gene: TRBV9; D gene: -; J gene: TRBJ1-3; CDR3 DNA: TGTGCCAGCAATAAGGGGGAAAACGGAAACACCATATATTTT; CDR3 protein: CASNKGENGNTIYF
clone size: once; V gene: TRBV28; D gene: -; J gene: TRBJ1-4; CDR3 DNA: TGTGCCAGCAGTTTTATGTCCCAGACTAATGAAAAACTGTTTTTT; CDR3 protein: CASSFMSQTNEKLFF
clone size: -; V gene: TRBV12-5; D gene: -; J gene: TRBJ1-1; CDR3 DNA: TGTGCTAGTGGCGCGACGGGGGCGCGGGACACTGAAGCTTTCTTT; CDR3 protein: CASGATGARDTEAFF